The source of this T cell receptor (beta chain) is a study of kidney transplant recipient with SARS-CoV-2 infection. Germline trimming cut 3 bases from V and 3 bases from J; bases unmatched to any gene: 10. Germline V gives CDR1 KGHSH, CDR2 LQKENI. The CDR3 loop spans 16 amino acids. TCRdb ran MiXCR on the reads and lists one entry per CDR3 protein. The sample lists 200,000 to 300,000 distinct CDR3 sequences; roughly 26% were seen once. This clonotype was detected ten times or more. Sequenced material: a blood sample, taken at baseline and around day 110 from a kidney transplant recipient. The V and J genes are TRBV18 and TRBJ2-7; 8 bases match TRBD1. This clonotype was obtained from a young adult male patient who had COVID-19 and was a kidney transplant recipient. A share of the T cells may be of graft donor origin. CDR3: CASSPQGASDFYEQYF. DNA for the CDR3: TGTGCCAGCTCACCTCAGGGGGCCTCAGACTTCTACGAGCAGTACTTC.